This TCR beta chain derives from a study of T cells in localized non-small cell lung cancer. The CDR3 extends over 16 amino acids. Germline V CDR1 and CDR2: LGHNA, YSLEER. V was trimmed by 2 bases and J by 1 base, leaving 14 bases between them. Profiled with immunoSEQ multiplex PCR; TCRdb holds only in-frame clones, not every one. The data contain 90,000 or so clones, 80% to 90% of them singletons. This rearrangement joins TRBV4-3 to TRBJ1-2; D gene unclear. Sequenced here: peripheral blood, sampled before any cancer treatment. The sequence was collected from a man between 40 and 70 years old with stage I squamous cell lung carcinoma. This CDR3 reads CASSQIHGGFNYGYTF. The DNA for the CDR3 is TGCGCCAGCAGCCAAATCCACGGAGGATTTAACTATGGCTACACCTTC.